One and the same sample provided the 20 T cell receptor beta chains below, sequenced in a study of T cell clones after liver transplantation. The table came from immunoSEQ multiplex PCR; TCRdb's copy has only in-frame clones and leaves some out. Among more than 95,000 clones listed, around 86% were seen once. The sequencing here drew on CD4+ T cells from blood, taken before liver transplant. The receptors were gathered from a human donor who received a liver transplant.

The chain uses TRBV23-1 and TRBJ2-1; 12 bases are a match to TRBD2. TRBV23-1 has ORF status, its function being uncertain. The V gene end was trimmed by 4 bases and the J gene end by 8 bases; junction bases not matched to a gene: 15. This CDR3 has 18 residues. Here the CDR3 reads CASSLRLAGESLRDEQFF. CDR3 in DNA: TGCGCCAGCAGTCTCAGACTAGCGGGAGAAAGTTTAAGAGATGAGCAGTTCTTC.

This chain joins TRBV5-1 and TRBJ2-2, with D possibly called TRBD1 or TRBD2 (5 bases each). Germline V CDR1 and CDR2: SGHRS, YFSETQ. Trimming shortened V by 4 bases and J by 4 bases, and 14 bases separated the two germline ends. The CDR3 extends over 15 amino acids. The CDR3 DNA is TGCGCCAGCAGCAGAATCCGGGACGGCACCGGGGAGCTGTTTTTT. This translates into CASSRIRDGTGELFF.

The rearrangement uses TRBV27 and TRBJ2-1, with 9 bases identical to TRBD1. Germline trimming cut 2 bases from V and 7 bases from J; bases unmatched to any gene: 6. This CDR3 is 15 amino acids long. The V gene's germline CDR1 is MNHEY and CDR2 SMNVEV (reference sequence). The CDR3 sequence is CASSLKLGQGNEQFF. The DNA of the CDR3 is TGTGCCAGCAGTTTAAAATTGGGACAGGGAAATGAGCAGTTCTTC.

The count of this clone is one. The gene calls are TRBV28 and TRBJ1-5, with 9 bases aligning to TRBD1. Looked up from germline, CDR1 is MDHEN and CDR2 is SYDVKM. The CDR3 extends over 13 amino acids. Losses at the gene ends were 5 bases for V and 9 bases for J; bases not matched to a gene: 5. This CDR3 reads CASSGDRVRPQHF. The CDR3 DNA sequence: TGTGCCAGCAGTGGGGACAGGGTGCGGCCCCAGCATTTT.

The rearrangement joins TRBV19 to TRBJ1-2, with TRBD1 as a possible D gene (5 bases). CDR1 is LNHDA, CDR2 SQIVND, per germline (reference sequence). This CDR3 has 16 amino acids. Trimming cost V 6 bases and J 0 bases, with 17 bases left between them. CDR3 DNA: TGTGCCAGTAGACTCACGATCCAGGGTGCTAACTATGGCTACACCTTC. Translation gives CASRLTIQGANYGYTF.

The CDR3 sequence is CASCRDRGRRETQYF. The DNA for the CDR3 is TGCGCCAGTTGCCGGGACAGGGGGCGCCGAGAGACCCAGTACTTC. The chain uses TRBV5-1 and TRBJ2-5; TRBD1 agrees at 12 bases. Trimming removed 8 bases from V and 4 bases from J; junction bases left unmatched: 9. Germline CDR1 and CDR2: SGHRS and YFSETQ. The length of the CDR3 is 15 residues.

The V and J genes are TRBV7-6 and TRBJ2-4; either TRBD1 or TRBD2 may fit D (6 bases each). Germline V gene lookup returns CDR1 SGHVS and CDR2 FNYEAQ. The ends were cut back, 4 bases at V and 1 base at J, with 23 bases in the middle. This CDR3 has 19 amino acids. CDR3 nucleotides: TGTGCCAGCAGCTCCCTCCCTAGTCAGAGGGGGGAGGCCAAAAACATTCAGTACTTC. Its protein is CASSSLPSQRGEAKNIQYF.

This rearrangement joins TRBV9 to TRBJ2-3, with unresolved D. Germline assignment: CDR1 SGDLS and CDR2 YYNGEE. Trimming took 5 bases from V and 4 from J, leaving 11 bases between them. The length of the CDR3 is 13 residues. DNA for the CDR3: TGTGCCAGCAGTGTTAGACCGTCAGATACGCAGTATTTT. It is translated as CASSVRPSDTQYF.

The chain employs TRBV18 and TRBJ1-1, with TRBD1 as a possible D gene (6 bases). CDR3 length: 17 residues. Germline V gives CDR1 KGHSH, CDR2 LQKENI. V dropped 3 bases and J dropped 2 bases, with 19 bases sitting between them. The CDR3 protein is CASSPPPGAWANTEAFF. CDR3 DNA sequence: TGTGCCAGCTCACCCCCGCCAGGGGCCTGGGCTAACACTGAAGCTTTCTTT. Based on the CDR3 plus reference TRBV18 and TRBJ1-1, the full variable domain is NAGVMQNPRHLVRRRGQEARLRCSPMKGHSHVYWYRQLPEEGLKFMVYLQKENIIDESGMPKERFSAEFPKEGPSILRIQQVVRGDSAAYFCASSPPPGAWANTEAFFGQGTRLTVV.

The chain recombines TRBV5-1 with TRBJ2-2, with D perhaps being TRBD1 or TRBD2 (6 bases each). Germline V lookup: CDR1 SGHRS, CDR2 YFSETQ. CDR3 length equals 14 residues. V was trimmed by 9 bases and J by 1 base, leaving 13 bases between them. The CDR3 here is CATAGGRNTGELFF. Here the CDR3 DNA reads TGCGCCACCGCCGGGGGCCGGAACACCGGGGAGCTGTTTTTT.

The chain carries TRBV6-1 and TRBJ1-1; 8 bases match TRBD1. CDR3 length: 14 amino acids. With V trimmed by 5 bases and J by 1 base, 3 bases remained unmatched. Per the germline V gene, CDR1 is MNHNS and CDR2 is SASEGT. CDR3: CASSIGQGNTEAFF. CDR3 nucleotide sequence: TGTGCCAGCAGTATAGGACAGGGGAACACTGAAGCTTTCTTT.

The CDR3 sequence is CSVGGAQNTEAFF. CDR3 nucleotide sequence: TGCAGCGTTGGTGGGGCCCAGAACACTGAAGCTTTCTTT. The genes are TRBV29-1 and TRBJ1-1, with D possibly TRBD1 on 5 matching bases. Germline-derived CDR1 and CDR2 are SQVTM and ANQGSEA. This CDR3 is 13 amino acids long. V gave up 4 bases and J gave up 1 base, with 10 bases separating them.

This clone was observed many times. V is TRBV5-4 and J is TRBJ1-2; D possibly corresponds to TRBD1 (6 bases). Germline CDR1 and CDR2: SGHNT and YYREEE (reference sequence). This CDR3 has 11 amino acids. The germline V and J ends were trimmed by 0 bases and 14 bases, with 11 bases remaining between them. The CDR3 here is CASSLGTGRTF. The CDR3 nucleotides read TGTGCCAGCAGCTTGGGTACAGGGAGGACCTTC.

V gene TRBV27 combines with J gene TRBJ2-6; TRBD2 agrees at 8 bases. The V and J ends lost 4 bases and 0 bases, in that order; junction bases with no gene match: 8. This CDR3 is built from 18 residues. Germline values: CDR1 MNHEY, CDR2 SMNVEV (reference sequence). CDR3 residues: CASSSSQGLGSGANVLTF. CDR3 DNA: TGTGCCAGCAGTTCGTCCCAGGGACTAGGCTCTGGGGCCAACGTCCTGACTTTC.

The chain employs TRBV9 and TRBJ2-7, with D possibly TRBD2 on 5 matching bases. V lost 0 bases, J lost 2 bases, and 15 bases lay in between. This CDR3 is 16 amino acids long. CDR1 SGDLS and CDR2 YYNGEE come from the germline V gene. CDR3 sequence (DNA): TGTGCCAGCAGCGTAGCTGGTTATGGGAGTCCCTACGAGCAGTACTTC. Its protein is CASSVAGYGSPYEQYF.

V and J are TRBV5-1 and TRBJ1-1; TRBD1 matches 12 bases. This CDR3 is 16 amino acids long. Per the germline V gene, CDR1 is SGHRS and CDR2 is YFSETQ. The J segment lost 4 bases and the V segment lost 4 bases, leaving 8 bases of the junction unmatched. The CDR3 here is CASSAGTGGRGTEAFF. CDR3 DNA: TGCGCCAGCAGCGCGGGGACAGGGGGCAGGGGCACTGAAGCTTTCTTT.

The chain links TRBV5-1 to TRBJ2-2; 11 bases match TRBD2. The germline gives CDR1 SGHRS, CDR2 YFSETQ. The trim removed 3 bases at V and 0 bases at J, leaving 7 bases unmatched. The CDR3 loop spans 18 amino acids. In DNA, the CDR3 is TGCGCCAGCAGCTGGACCGGGACTAGCGGCGCGAACACCGGGGAGCTGTTTTTT. It encodes CASSWTGTSGANTGELFF.

The chain employs TRBV27 and TRBJ2-2, with D perhaps matching TRBD1 (6 bases). The CDR3 consists of 17 residues. Trimming shortened V by 7 bases and J by 2 bases, and 20 bases separated the two germline ends. The V gene's germline CDR1 is MNHEY and CDR2 SMNVEV (reference sequence). CDR3 nucleotide sequence: TGTGCCAGCAAATCCCCTCGATGGGGGCGAAACACCGGGGAGCTGTTTTTT. This translates into CASKSPRWGRNTGELFF.

The V call is TRBV7-9, the J call TRBJ2-7, with 8 bases matching TRBD2. The germline gives CDR1 SEHNR, CDR2 FQNEAQ (reference sequence). This CDR3 is built from 15 residues. The junction had 9 bases not matched to a gene; V was cut back by 2 bases and J by 6 bases. The CDR3 protein is CASSLYPRTSSEQYF. The CDR3 nucleotides read TGTGCCAGCAGCTTATATCCCAGGACTAGCTCCGAGCAGTACTTC.

This chain links TRBV27 with TRBJ2-5, with 9 bases aligning to TRBD2. V was clipped by 3 bases and J by 6 bases; unmatched bases: 8. Looked up from germline, CDR1 is MNHEY and CDR2 is SMNVEV (reference sequence). This CDR3 region has 15 residues. CDR3 DNA sequence: TGTGCCAGCAGTTTCGGCGGGAGGGCCTCGAAGACCCAGTACTTC. Amino acids: CASSFGGRASKTQYF.